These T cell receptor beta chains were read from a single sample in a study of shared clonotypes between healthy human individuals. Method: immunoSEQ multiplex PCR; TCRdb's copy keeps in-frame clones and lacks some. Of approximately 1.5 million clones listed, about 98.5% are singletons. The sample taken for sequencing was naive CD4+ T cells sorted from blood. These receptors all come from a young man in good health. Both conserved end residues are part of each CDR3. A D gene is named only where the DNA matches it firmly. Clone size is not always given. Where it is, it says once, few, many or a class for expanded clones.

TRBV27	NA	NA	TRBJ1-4	TGTGCCAGCAGTTTGAGGCCCTATGGATATGAAAAACTGTTTTTT	CASSLRPYGYEKLFF
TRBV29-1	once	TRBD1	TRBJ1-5	TGCAGCGTATCGACAGGGCCCAATCAGCCCCAGCATTTT	CSVSTGPNQPQHF
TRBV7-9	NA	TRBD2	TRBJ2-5	TGTGCCAGCAGTTGGGCTAGCGGGAGAGAGACCCAGTACTTC	CASSWASGRETQYF
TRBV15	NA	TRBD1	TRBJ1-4	TGTGCCACCAGCAGCACAGGGGCCACTGGGGCCGCAACTAATGAAAAACTGTTTTTT	CATSSTGATGAATNEKLFF
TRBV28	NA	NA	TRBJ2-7	TGTGCCAGCAGCAGGGGGGGGACTAGCTCCTACGAGCAGTACTTC	CASSRGGTSSYEQYF
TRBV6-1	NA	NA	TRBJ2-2	TGTGCCAGCATGGGTGTTATGAACACCGGGGAGCTGTTTTTT	CASMGVMNTGELFF
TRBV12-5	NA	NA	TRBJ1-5	TGTGCTAGCCTTTTTACAGGGTTGAGCAATCAGCCCCAGCATTTT	CASLFTGLSNQPQHF
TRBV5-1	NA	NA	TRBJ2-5	TGCGCCAGCAGTCTACAGGGTGAGACCCAGTACTTC	CASSLQGETQYF
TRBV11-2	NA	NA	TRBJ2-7	TGTGCCAGCAGCTTAGATTGGAAGTTCCCCTACGAGCAGTACTTC	CASSLDWKFPYEQYF
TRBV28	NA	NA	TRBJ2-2	TGTGCCAGCAGTTTACCACAAGACACCGGGGAGCTGTTTTTT	CASSLPQDTGELFF
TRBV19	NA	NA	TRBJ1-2	TGTGCCAGTAGTATTCGGGGAACAGGCTACACCTTC	CASSIRGTGYTF
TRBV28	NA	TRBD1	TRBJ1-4	TGTGCCAGCAGACCCGCTGGGACAGGCGGTGAAAAACTGTTTTTT	CASRPAGTGGEKLFF
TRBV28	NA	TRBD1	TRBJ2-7	TGTGCCTCCGGGACAGGGGGCCACGAGCAGTACTTC	CASGTGGHEQYF
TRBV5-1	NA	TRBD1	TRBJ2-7	TGCGCCAGCACCTCCAGGGGGCATAGCTCCTACGAGCAGTACTTC	CASTSRGHSSYEQYF
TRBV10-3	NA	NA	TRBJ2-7	TGTGCCATCTCCGGGGCTGGGGCTAGTGGGTTGTACGAGCAGTACTTC	CAISGAGASGLYEQYF
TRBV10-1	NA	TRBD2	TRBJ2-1	TGCGCCAGCAGTTCGTTGACTAGCGGGAGGTTGCTCGATGAGCAGTTCTTC	CASSSLTSGRLLDEQFF
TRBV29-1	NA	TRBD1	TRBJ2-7	TGCAGCGTTGGGGACAGGGGTTACGAGCAGTACTTC	CSVGDRGYEQYF
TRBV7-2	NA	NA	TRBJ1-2	TGTGCCAGCAGCTCACCGGGACATCCTAACTATGGCTACACCTTC	CASSSPGHPNYGYTF
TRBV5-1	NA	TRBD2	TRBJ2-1	TGCGCCAGCAGCTCCGAACCTAGCGGCCTATACAATGAGCAGTTCTTC	CASSSEPSGLYNEQFF
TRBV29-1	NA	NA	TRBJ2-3	TGCAGCGTTGATGGGGGGCAGGCGGCAGATACGCAGTATTTT	CSVDGGQAADTQYF
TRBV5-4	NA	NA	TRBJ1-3	TGTGCCAGCAGCTCACTCTTCGAAGGGGCCATATATTTT	CASSSLFEGAIYF
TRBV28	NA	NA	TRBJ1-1	TGTGCCAGCAGTCTAACGGTGAACACTGAAGCTTTCTTT	CASSLTVNTEAFF
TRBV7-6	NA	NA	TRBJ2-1	TGTGCCAGCAGCTTGAGAATTGGGAAGGGATCCTACAATGAGCAGTTCTTC	CASSLRIGKGSYNEQFF
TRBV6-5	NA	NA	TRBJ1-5	TGTGCCAGCAGTTCGGTGGGCAATCAGCCCCAGCATTTT	CASSSVGNQPQHF
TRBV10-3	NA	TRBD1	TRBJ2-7	TGTGCCATCTCATTATCGACAGGGGGAGAGCAGTACTTC	CAISLSTGGEQYF
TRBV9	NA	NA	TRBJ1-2	TGTGCCAGCAGTACAGCGTTCTATGGCTACACCTTC	CASSTAFYGYTF